This note documents a single T cell receptor beta chain sequence. Its target is not known. These data belong to a study of CD8+ T cells in alopecia areata. Study background: Treated patients received oral tofacitinib, 5 to 10 mg twice daily.

The study's findings and limits: Patients shared TCRs less clearly than mice did, possibly owing to HLA. Across lesional scalp, and particularly alopecia totalis/universalis, clonality surpassed that of normal scalp.

Germline CDR1 and CDR2: MNHEY and SVGAGI. The CDR3 covers 14 residues. V shed 5 bases and J shed 4 bases, with 9 bases lying between them. Once RNA had been extracted, it was reverse transcribed into cDNA to act as the sequencing template. The table came from immunoSEQ multiplex PCR; TCRdb's copy has only in-frame clones and leaves some out. The sample contains approximately 12,000 clones, roughly 60% of which appear only once. Alopecia areata patients provided lesional scalp punch biopsies and peripheral blood, both collected for the study. This clonotype originated in a human donor with alopecia areata. Sequenced input: skin. The chain links TRBV6-5 to TRBJ2-6, with a weak D call TRBD1 (5 bases). This CDR3 reads CASSRGAGANVLTF. In DNA form, the CDR3 reads TGTGCCAGCAGTAGGGGCGCGGGGGCCAACGTCCTGACTTTC.